This TCR beta chain stems from a study of blood T cells in healthy people across ages. Germline CDR1 reads SGHRS; CDR2 reads YFSETQ. The CDR3 extends over 16 amino acids. V gave up 0 bases and J gave up 5 bases, with 15 bases separating them. It was with a sample-barcoded 5' primer and a J-beta primer mix that a second PCR of roughly 7 to 12 cycles was run. TCRdb re-analysed the 5' RACE reads in MiXCR, keeping a single row per CDR3 protein. The data hold about 620,000 distinct CDR3 sequences, with around 52% observed a single time. This clonotype was picked up many times. The sample was blood. The source of this sequence is an elderly woman in good health. V and J are TRBV5-1 and TRBJ2-1; D is perhaps TRBD1 (6 bases). The CDR3 DNA follows: TGCGCCAGCAGCTTGGCTCCAGGGGTTGGGGACAATGAGCAGTTCTTC. It yields the protein CASSLAPGVGDNEQFF.